The 32 T cell receptor beta chains reported below all come from one sample, sequenced in a study of CD8 T cells in ankylosing spondylitis. Study-wide findings and caveats: One TCR beta motif, made up of roughly eight highly homologous variants, appeared characteristic of ankylosing spondylitis blood.

Their antigens remain unidentified. Using its own MiXCR run on the 5' RACE reads, TCRdb lists one record per CDR3 protein. Altogether about 220,000 distinct CDR3 sequences are present, about 17% being singletons, with the ten largest covering under 45%. Material for sequencing was blood, either unsorted or a sorted T cell fraction (not recorded which). The receptors shown here come from a male donor with ankylosing spondylitis.

This clonotype was observed a few times. V and J are TRBV28 and TRBJ2-7; 10 bases are shared with TRBD2. The germline CDR1 and CDR2 sequences are MDHEN and SYDVKM. This CDR3 is built from 17 residues. J lost 3 bases, V lost 2 bases, and 10 bases had no gene match. The CDR3 loop is CASSLRTGASGSYEQYF. For the CDR3, the DNA is TGTGCCAGCAGTTTACGTACAGGGGCTAGCGGGAGCTACGAGCAGTACTTC.

Only a few counts were recorded for this clonotype. The chain joins TRBV7-8 to TRBJ1-5; the D is unclear. The CDR3 length is 14 residues. From germline, CDR1 is SGHVS and CDR2 FQNEAQ. With 1 base removed from V and 7 bases from J, the gap between germline ends came to 11 bases. The CDR3 region is CASSLDIRHQPQHF. CDR3 nucleotides: TGTGCCAGCAGCTTAGATATACGGCACCAGCCCCAGCATTTT. Full variable domain (remainder filled in from reference TRBV7-8 and TRBJ1-5): GAGVSQSPRYKVAKRGQDVALRCDPISGHVSLFWYQQALGQGPEFLTYFQNEAQLDKSGLPSDRFFAERPEGSVSTLKIQRTQQEDSAVYLCASSLDIRHQPQHFGDGTRLSIL.

Remarks on this clonotype: This may be a read error, as it is one base from a much larger clone. The chain carries TRBV29-1 and TRBJ2-1; TRBD2 matches at 8 bases. The CDR3 is 17 amino acids. Per germline, CDR1 SQVTM and CDR2 ANQGSEA. CDR3 coding DNA: TGCAGCGTTCAGGATTTGGCTAGCGGGCCCAATCTGGATGACCAGTTCTTC. Encoded protein: CSVQDLASGPNLDDQFF.

The chain uses TRBV7-6 and TRBJ1-2; D remains ambiguous. The CDR3 totals 15 residues. Germline CDR1 is SGHVS and CDR2 is FNYEAQ. V shed 6 bases and J shed 0 bases, with 14 bases lying between them. The CDR3 DNA reads as TGTGCCAGCAGTTCGGTTTACGCCGCTAACTATGGCTACACCTTC. Its translation: CASSSVYAANYGYTF.

This clonotype has only a few counts. The rearrangement links TRBV11-2 to TRBJ2-3, with D perhaps assigned TRBD1 or TRBD2 (6 bases each). Looked up from germline, CDR1 is SGHAT and CDR2 is FQNNGV. The V and J ends lost 5 bases and 0 bases respectively, with 15 bases between them. This CDR3 is built from 16 residues. In nucleotides, the CDR3 is TGTGCCAGCAGCCCCGATCGGGGGCGAAGCACAGATACGCAGTATTTT. Its translation is CASSPDRGRSTDTQYF. The full variable domain, rest sourced from reference TRBV11-2 and TRBJ2-3, is EAGVAQSPRYKIIEKRQSVAFWCNPISGHATLYWYQQILGQGPKLLIQFQNNGVVDDSQLPKDRFSAERLKGVDSTLKIQPAKLEDSAVYLCASSPDRGRSTDTQYFGPGTRLTVL.

In this sample, this clonotype turned up a few times. This sequence joins TRBV19 and TRBJ2-3; 10 positions agree with TRBD2. CDR1 is LNHDA, CDR2 SQIVND, per germline (reference sequence). This CDR3 contains 17 residues. With 6 bases clipped from V and 4 bases from J, the junction kept 13 bases outside the gene matches. The DNA of the CDR3 is TGTGCCAGTAGCCCGTACCGAGCGGGGGGGCCCGCAGATACGCAGTATTTT. This sequence encodes CASSPYRAGGPADTQYF. The variable domain in full, with the rest retrieved from reference TRBV19 and TRBJ2-3, is DGGITQSPKYLFRKEGQNVTLSCEQNLNHDAMYWYRQDPGQGLRLIYYSQIVNDFQKGDIAEGYSVSREKKESFPLTVTSAQKNPTAFYLCASSPYRAGGPADTQYFGPGTRLTVL.

This clonotype was seen a handful of times. This chain links TRBV29-1 with TRBJ2-7; the match to TRBD1 covers 9 bases. The ends lost 6 bases at V and 5 bases at J; junction bases unmatched: 8. Per germline, CDR1 SQVTM and CDR2 ANQGSEA. CDR3 length equals 13 residues. The CDR3 reads CSVIIQGANEQYF. The CDR3 nucleotides read TGCAGCGTGATAATACAGGGGGCGAACGAGCAGTACTTC.

There are a few counts of this clonotype. The rearrangement links TRBV3-1 to TRBJ1-1, with unresolved D. The germline V and J ends were trimmed by 2 bases and 3 bases, with 10 bases remaining between them. Per germline, CDR1 LGHDT and CDR2 YNNKEL (reference sequence). CDR3 size: 14 residues. CDR3 loop: CASSQNDFYTEAFF. CDR3 DNA: TGTGCCAGCAGCCAAAATGATTTCTACACTGAAGCTTTCTTT.

The chain employs TRBV12-3 or TRBV12-4 and TRBJ1-5; D gene uncertain. This CDR3 comprises 15 residues. V was trimmed by 0 bases and J by 0 bases, leaving 6 bases between them. CDR3 in amino acids: CASSLAGSSNQPQHF. DNA for the CDR3: TGTGCCAGCAGTTTAGCAGGGTCTAGCAATCAGCCCCAGCATTTT.

This sequence joins TRBV19 and TRBJ2-7; TRBD1 is a possible D gene (5 bases). The V end lost 4 bases, the J end lost 4 bases, and 11 bases lay between the germline ends. Germline-derived CDR1 and CDR2 are LNHDA and SQIVND (reference sequence). The CDR3 consists of 13 residues. The CDR3 coding sequence is TGTGCCAGTAGTAGTTCCCAGGGATACGAGCAGTACTTC. It translates to CASSSSQGYEQYF.

This CDR3 is CASSFTPGGEQYF. The CDR3 bases are TGTGCCAGCAGCTTTACCCCGGGAGGTGAGCAGTACTTC. This chain links TRBV7-2 with TRBJ2-7; 7 nucleotides align to TRBD2. This CDR3 region has 13 residues. The germline V gene has CDR1 SGHTA and CDR2 FQGNSA. V trimming: 3 bases; J trimming: 7 bases; junction bases outside the gene matches: 6.

This clonotype was seen repeatedly, ten times or more. The rearrangement uses TRBV7-8 and TRBJ2-1; the D gene is possibly TRBD1 (6 bases). Trimming stripped 5 bases from V and 0 bases from J, with 14 bases between. Per the germline V gene, CDR1 is SGHVS and CDR2 is FQNEAQ. This CDR3 contains 16 residues. CDR3 sequence (DNA): TGTGCCAGCAGCAGACCACAGGGAACCTCCTACAATGAGCAGTTCTTC. Translating gives CASSRPQGTSYNEQFF.

This chain uses TRBV6-1 with TRBJ2-3, with 8 bases aligning to TRBD1. J was trimmed by 4 bases and V by 1 base; bases with no gene match: 1. The CDR3 contains 14 residues. CDR1 is MNHNS and CDR2 is SASEGT in the germline V gene. This chain's CDR3 is CASSEGQGPDTQYF. As DNA, the CDR3 is TGTGCCAGCAGTGAAGGACAGGGGCCAGATACGCAGTATTTT.

This chain connects TRBV29-1 to TRBJ2-2; a possible D gene is TRBD2 (5 bases). With 4 bases removed from V and 6 bases from J, the gap between germline ends came to 6 bases. Looked up from germline, CDR1 is SQVTM and CDR2 is ANQGSEA. The CDR3 runs to 11 residues. The CDR3 sequence is CSVVLAGELFF. The CDR3 DNA is TGCAGCGTTGTACTAGCCGGGGAGCTGTTTTTT.

The chain joins TRBV30 to TRBJ1-5; D is perhaps TRBD1 (5 bases). From germline, CDR1 is GTSNPN and CDR2 SVGIG (reference sequence). Trimming took 2 bases from V and 7 from J, leaving 12 bases between them. The CDR3 consists of 13 residues. The DNA of the CDR3 is TGTGCCTGGAGTCCAAACCGGGGGCAGCCCCAGCATTTT. It codes for CAWSPNRGQPQHF.

V usage is TRBV13 and J usage is TRBJ1-1; TRBD1 aligns across 11 bases. This CDR3 is built from 16 residues. Trimming cost V 5 bases and J 1 base; bases outside gene matches: 6. CDR1 is PRHDT and CDR2 is FYEKMQ in the germline V gene (reference sequence). CDR3 nucleotides: TGTGCCAGCAGCCCCGGGACAGGGGGACCGAACACTGAAGCTTTCTTT. Translating it yields CASSPGTGGPNTEAFF.

The table lists this clonotype with many counts. The rearrangement joins TRBV12-3 or TRBV12-4 to TRBJ1-3; D gene unclear. The V end lost 1 base, the J end lost 0 bases, and 7 bases lay between the germline ends. CDR3 length equals 15 residues. The DNA of the CDR3 is TGTGCCAGCAGTTTAGGCCGGAACTCTGGAAACACCATATATTTT. It translates to CASSLGRNSGNTIYF.

This clonotype occurred once. J is TRBJ2-2 and V is TRBV30; D could derive from TRBD1 or TRBD2 (5 bases each). From germline, CDR1 is GTSNPN and CDR2 SVGIG (reference sequence). This CDR3 comprises 15 residues. Trimming took 2 bases from V and 4 from J, leaving 14 bases between them. CDR3 amino acids: CAWSIVLGGTGELFF. In DNA form, the CDR3 reads TGTGCCTGGAGTATTGTACTTGGGGGCACCGGGGAGCTGTTTTTT.

The V gene is TRBV4-1, the J gene TRBJ1-2; 8 bases line up with TRBD1. The CDR3 has 14 amino acids. V shed 1 base, J shed 4 bases, and the junction held 2 bases outside the gene matches. Per germline, CDR1 MGHRA and CDR2 YSYEKL. This chain's CDR3 is CASSQVGQVYGYTF. The CDR3, as DNA: TGCGCCAGCAGCCAAGTGGGACAGGTCTATGGCTACACCTTC.

This clonotype was observed at least ten times. The gene calls are TRBV20-1 and TRBJ2-7, with D possibly being TRBD1 or TRBD2 (5 bases each). This CDR3 has 12 residues. Germline CDR1 reads DFQATT; CDR2 reads SNEGSKA (reference sequence). V lost 4 bases to trimming and J lost 4 bases, with 11 bases between them. The CDR3 region has the DNA TGCAGTGCTAACTGGGGGACGTACGAGCAGTACTTC. The encoded protein is CSANWGTYEQYF.

The chain couples TRBV27 to TRBJ2-5, with TRBD1 as a possible D gene (6 bases). Trimming took off 10 bases at V and 4 bases at J, with 22 bases between the two ends. CDR1 and CDR2 from the germline V gene are MNHEY and SMNVEV (reference sequence). This CDR3 region has 15 residues. The CDR3 is CATSPGDNRVETQYF. DNA for the CDR3: TGTGCCACCTCACCTGGGGACAATAGGGTAGAGACCCAGTACTTC.

V and J are TRBV29-1 and TRBJ2-7, with TRBD1 matching over 10 bases. The CDR3 contains 13 residues. With 6 bases clipped from V and 4 bases from J, the junction kept 6 bases outside the gene matches. The germline CDR1 and CDR2 sequences are SQVTM and ANQGSEA. The DNA of the CDR3 is TGCAGCGTAGTAGACAGGGGGCAATACGAGCAGTACTTC. Amino acid sequence: CSVVDRGQYEQYF.

This clonotype was picked up a small number of times. The CDR3 nucleotides are TGCGCCAGCAGCCAAATAGCGGGAGGTTACCATGAGCAGTTCTTC. Residues: CASSQIAGGYHEQFF. V gene TRBV5-1 combines with J gene TRBJ2-1; 10 bases align to TRBD2. CDR1 and CDR2 (germline): SGHRS, YFSETQ. V shed 4 bases, J shed 8 bases, and the junction held 9 bases outside the gene matches. This CDR3 spans 15 amino acids.

This chain joins TRBV11-1 and TRBJ2-1, with TRBD2 matching 9 bases. Germline assignment: CDR1 SGHAT and CDR2 FQDESV (reference sequence). CDR3 length equals 19 residues. V lost 7 bases and J lost 0; bases outside the gene matches: 16. In DNA form, the CDR3 reads TGTGCCAGCAAAACATGGGCTAGCGGGACTCCAAACTCCTACAATGAGCAGTTCTTC. Translated: CASKTWASGTPNSYNEQFF.

This clonotype is termed medium-sized. V gene TRBV4-3 combines with J gene TRBJ2-1, with 8 bases aligning to TRBD1. V lost 0 bases and J lost 4; bases outside the gene matches: 5. CDR1 LGHNA and CDR2 YSLEER come from the germline V gene. This CDR3 spans 16 amino acids. CDR3 sequence reads: CASSQDHRGSYNEQFF. Written as DNA, the CDR3 is TGCGCCAGCAGCCAAGATCACAGGGGGTCGTACAATGAGCAGTTCTTC.

This clonotype came up a few times. The chain links TRBV20-1 to TRBJ2-7; D is ambiguous. The CDR3 extends over 15 amino acids. Per germline, CDR1 DFQATT and CDR2 SNEGSKA (reference sequence). V was shortened by 1 base and J by 0 bases, with 13 bases between the two germline ends. CDR3 amino acids: CSARGSSSHSYEQYF. CDR3 DNA sequence: TGCAGTGCTAGAGGTTCGAGCAGTCACTCCTACGAGCAGTACTTC.

The gene calls are TRBV7-6 and TRBJ2-1; 7 bases match TRBD2. CDR1 is SGHVS, CDR2 FNYEAQ, per germline. Trimming cost V 10 bases and J 9 bases; bases outside gene matches: 18. The CDR3 contains 15 residues. CDR3 region: CATSQFSREAGEQFF. Here the CDR3 DNA reads TGTGCCACATCCCAGTTTAGCCGGGAGGCGGGTGAGCAGTTCTTC.

This clonotype has a count of ten or more. V and J are TRBV7-9 and TRBJ2-3, with 9 bases fitting TRBD2. The CDR3 has 15 residues. With 5 bases clipped from V and 5 bases from J, the junction kept 8 bases outside the gene matches. CDR1 SEHNR and CDR2 FQNEAQ come from the germline V gene (reference sequence). The CDR3 reads CASSPLGGGGDTQYF. CDR3 DNA: TGTGCCAGCAGCCCCCTTGGCGGGGGGGGAGATACGCAGTATTTT.

This clonotype was found a few times. The rearrangement joins TRBV7-9 to TRBJ2-2; the match to TRBD1 covers 11 bases. The CDR3 spans 15 residues. The junction had 2 bases not matched to a gene; V was cut back by 5 bases and J by 3 bases. CDR1 and CDR2 (germline): SEHNR, FQNEAQ (reference sequence). The CDR3 is CASSPGQGDTGELFF. The CDR3 bases are TGTGCCAGCAGCCCGGGACAGGGGGACACCGGGGAGCTGTTTTTT.

The chain links TRBV4-1 to TRBJ2-2, with D perhaps assigned TRBD1 or TRBD2 (5 bases each). The CDR3 has 17 residues. Trimming took 1 base from V and 1 from J, leaving 13 bases between them. Germline loops: CDR1 MGHRA, CDR2 YSYEKL. CDR3 loop: CASSQAASRENTGELFF. CDR3 in DNA: TGCGCCAGCAGCCAAGCGGCTAGCAGGGAGAACACCGGGGAGCTGTTTTTT.

This clonotype was observed at least ten times. J is TRBJ1-1 and V is TRBV6-5, with TRBD1 as a possible D gene (5 bases). Germline assignment: CDR1 MNHEY and CDR2 SVGAGI. CDR3 size: 15 residues. V lost 0 bases, J lost 3 bases, and 11 bases lay in between. CDR3 in amino acids: CASSYSFGGDTEAFF. CDR3 coding DNA: TGTGCCAGCAGTTACTCGTTTGGGGGGGACACTGAAGCTTTCTTT.

The table lists this clonotype with a few counts. V and J are TRBV6-1 and TRBJ1-6; maybe TRBD1 (5 bases). This CDR3 comprises 13 residues. The germline V gene has CDR1 MNHNS and CDR2 SASEGT. The V end lost 6 bases, the J end lost 8 bases, and 11 bases lay between the germline ends. CDR3 nucleotide sequence: TGTGCCAGCAGGGGGGGATTTTATTCACCCCTCCACTTT. Its protein product is CASRGGFYSPLHF.